This entry describes one T cell receptor beta chain. Antigen specificity is unknown. This specimen comes from a study of CD8 T cells in Susac syndrome. The multiple sclerosis control group comprised treatment-naive patients with stable or active relapsing-remitting disease. In contrast to the negatively isolated CD8+ and CD4+ T cells, TEMRA cells were FACS-enriched. With random hexamers, roughly 0.45 to 1 ug RNA was reverse transcribed. TCR beta CDR3 was amplified by immunoSEQ covering 54 Vbeta and 13 Jbeta. TCRdb ran MiXCR on the immunoSEQ multiplex PCR reads and lists one entry per CDR3 protein. The sample records over 150,000 distinct CDR3 sequences, more than 90% being singletons. Points from the study as a whole: That the number of individuals in its TCR sequencing and HLA analysis was relatively small was acknowledged by the study.

V lost 5 bases and J lost 7, with 17 bases in between. CDR3 length: 14 amino acids. Germline V gene lookup returns CDR1 SEHNR and CDR2 FQNEAQ (reference sequence). This clonotype was obtained from a human donor with multiple sclerosis. This chain links TRBV7-9 with TRBJ1-1; maybe TRBD1 (5 bases). The sequencing input was CD4+ T cells from PBMCs. The CDR3 DNA sequence: TGTGCCAGCAGCCCCGCGGGTCCCACAGGTGAAGCTTTCTTT. Protein: CASSPAGPTGEAFF.